This T cell receptor (beta chain) was documented in a study of blood T cell repertoires in COVID-19. Self-reported history from a screening survey and questionnaire set each donor's cohort. Under the authors' procedure: Researchers report that nucleated cell counts were estimated from reference gene primer amplification. TCRdb's copy holds only in-frame clones and misses some; the assay was immunoSEQ multiplex PCR. The DNA gave D and trimming, while V, J and clone size come from that table. The data show 150,000 or so clones, about four fifths seen once. The TCR was taken from a man in his fifties or sixties who had recovered from COVID-19. The specimen sequenced was PBMCs or T cells enriched from blood (not recorded which).

The DNA for the CDR3 is TGTGCCAGTAGTATATTTCTGGTGGGAGGTCACAATGAGCAGTTCTTC. Protein: CASSIFLVGGHNEQFF. The rearrangement links TRBV19 to TRBJ2-1; perhaps TRBD2 as D (6 bases). V lost 2 bases and J 5 bases, leaving 16 bases between the germline ends. This CDR3 region has 16 residues. The germline V gene has CDR1 LNHDA and CDR2 SQIVND (reference sequence).